This is a list of T cell receptor beta chains from one sample in a study of T-cell memory formation after mild COVID-19. TCRdb processed the 5' RACE reads anew with MiXCR; each CDR3 protein has one entry. The table has roughly 130,000 distinct CDR3 sequences, roughly 15% seen once. The sequencing input was PBMCs or a T cell subset sorted from them (not recorded which). Receptors were obtained from an adult woman who had mild COVID-19 (a few samples of this study predate the infection). Cell type and time point are not known. CDR3s include the opening cysteine and the closing phenylalanine or tryptophan. A D gene is named only where the DNA matches it firmly. Only some rows state a clone size, as once, few, many or a class for expanded clones.

j_gene | abundance | v_gene | d_gene | CDR3nt | CDR3aa
TRBJ2-2 | few | TRBV5-6 | - | TGTGCCAGCAGCCGGCGGGACCGGGTCACCGGGGAGCTGTTTTTT | CASSRRDRVTGELFF
TRBJ1-2 | few | TRBV11-2 | - | TGTGCCAGCAGCCCCATGGAGGGAAGCCTCTATGGCTACACCTTC | CASSPMEGSLYGYTF
TRBJ1-1 | few | TRBV3-1 | - | TGTGCCAGCCGACCGGGGGGCACGAACACTGAAGCTTTCTTT | CASRPGGTNTEAFF
TRBJ2-7 | - | TRBV6-2/TRBV6-3 | TRBD1 | TGTGCCAGCACCTTAGGTGGGACAGGTAACTACGAGCAGTACTTC | CASTLGGTGNYEQYF
TRBJ2-1 | - | TRBV4-1 | TRBD2 | TGCGCCAGCAGCCAGTCGACTAGCGCGGTAGGGGAGCAGTTCTTC | CASSQSTSAVGEQFF
TRBJ2-7 | - | TRBV3-1 | TRBD2 | TGTGCCAGCAGCCAAGAGGGGAGGGACCCTACGTACGAGCAGTACTTC | CASSQEGRDPTYEQYF
TRBJ2-7 | many | TRBV6-6 | TRBD1 | TGTGCCAGCAGTCTACACAGGGACAGCTCCTACGAGCAGTACTTC | CASSLHRDSSYEQYF
TRBJ2-5 | - | TRBV6-5 | - | TGTGCCACCAGGGGACCCCAAGAGACCCAGTACTTC | CATRGPQETQYF
TRBJ1-2 | few | TRBV11-3 | - | TGTGCCAGCAGCTTCTCAAGGGCTGATGGCTACACCTTC | CASSFSRADGYTF
TRBJ1-2 | few | TRBV29-1 | - | TGCAGCGCCTGGGGGTCTGTCGGCTACACCTTC | CSAWGSVGYTF
TRBJ1-5 | - | TRBV20-1 | - | TGCAGTGCTAGAGGTGGAGGGTTAGGTCAGCCCCAGCATTTT | CSARGGGLGQPQHF
TRBJ2-1 | - | TRBV9 | - | TGTGCCAGCAGCGTAGGAGGCGGACACAATGAGCAGTTCTTC | CASSVGGGHNEQFF
TRBJ2-7 | - | TRBV2 | TRBD1 | TGTGCCAGCAGGACAGGGAGAGGGGAGCAGTACTTC | CASRTGRGEQYF
TRBJ2-7 | few | TRBV6-5 | TRBD1 | TGTGCCAGCAGTTACAAGGGGGCAAGGACCTACGAGCAGTACTTC | CASSYKGARTYEQYF
TRBJ1-1 | - | TRBV5-1 | TRBD1 | TGCGCCAGCAGCTTGGAGGGACAGGGGAACACTGAAGCTTTCTTT | CASSLEGQGNTEAFF